This TCR beta chain was recorded in a study of cytomegalovirus exposure and HLA in healthy donors. Study at large: A subsequent analysis stated that the approximately 120 validation repertoires were run on the same platform as the approximately 700 first-cohort repertoires.

The method was immunoSEQ multiplex PCR; TCRdb's version includes in-frame clones alone and lacks a portion of them. The sample has about 110,000 clones, 88% seen once. Trimming removed 10 bases at V and 5 bases at J, with 17 bases between. This CDR3 spans 14 amino acids. CDR1 is LNHDA and CDR2 is SQIVND in the germline V gene (reference sequence). The chain links TRBV19 to TRBJ2-2, with D perhaps matching TRBD2 (6 bases). Sequencing used PBMCs. This TCR derives from a young woman in good health and CMV-seronegative. For the CDR3, the DNA is TGTGCCACCCTCGGGAGATCCTGGACCGGGGAGCTGTTTTTT. The encoded protein is CATLGRSWTGELFF.